This passage covers 20 T cell receptor beta chains from one sample sequenced in a study of T cells after yellow fever vaccination. From the 5' RACE reads, TCRdb called clonotypes with MiXCR, one entry per CDR3 protein. The table includes 130,000 or so distinct CDR3 sequences, 12% to 15% detected once. This material consisted of CD8+ T cells sorted from PBMCs, taken 5 days after the yellow fever booster vaccination. The receptors were sampled from a man younger than 35 who received the YFV17D yellow fever vaccine.

The gene calls are TRBV29-1 and TRBJ1-3; D gene unclear. V was clipped by 7 bases and J by 2 bases, with 15 bases between them. CDR1 is SQVTM and CDR2 is ANQGSEA in the germline V gene. The CDR3 is 14 residues long. The CDR3 is CSALNEWAGNTIYF. DNA for the CDR3: TGCAGCGCCCTTAATGAGTGGGCTGGAAACACCATATATTTT. Variable domain in full (rest from reference TRBV29-1 and TRBJ1-3): SAVISQKPSRDICQRGTSLTIQCQVDSQVTMMFWYRQQPGQSLTLIATANQGSEATYESGFVIDKFPISRPNLTFSTLTVSNMSPEDSSIYLCSALNEWAGNTIYFGEGSWLTVV.

The J gene is TRBJ2-6, the V gene TRBV5-1, with D possibly matching TRBD1 (5 bases). V dropped 1 base and J dropped 0 bases, with 11 bases sitting between them. The CDR3 covers 17 residues. Germline CDR1 SGHRS, CDR2 YFSETQ. DNA of the CDR3: TGCGCCAGCAGCTTGTGGGGCACAGCCTCTGGGGCCAACGTCCTGACTTTC. Its translation is CASSLWGTASGANVLTF.

This clonotype was detected a few times. The CDR3 sequence: CASSLSGGVGETQYF. CDR3 in DNA: TGTGCCAGCAGTCTAAGCGGGGGGGTCGGAGAGACCCAGTACTTC. The chain recombines TRBV27 with TRBJ2-5; 10 bases map to TRBD2. The CDR3 is 15 amino acids. J was trimmed by 4 bases and V by 5 bases; bases with no gene match: 7. The germline V gene encodes CDR1 MNHEY and CDR2 SMNVEV (reference sequence).

The rearrangement uses TRBV7-9 and TRBJ1-1; no reliable D call. Germline loops: CDR1 SEHNR, CDR2 FQNEAQ (reference sequence). This CDR3 spans 12 amino acids. Between the trimmed V and J ends, which lost 6 bases and 10 bases, there was a span of 15 bases. The CDR3 region is CASSWTISGAFF. The CDR3 DNA reads TGTGCCAGCAGTTGGACTATCTCAGGAGCTTTCTTT.

The table lists this clonotype with a few counts. V and J are TRBV4-3 and TRBJ2-1, with D perhaps TRBD2 (6 bases). V was cut by 4 bases and J by 0 bases, with 16 bases left in between. Germline-derived CDR1 and CDR2 are LGHNA and YSLEER. The CDR3 loop spans 17 amino acids. The CDR3 DNA sequence: TGCGCCAGCAGCCCTGGGGAAGGAGGGCGCTCCTACAATGAGCAGTTCTTC. Residues: CASSPGEGGRSYNEQFF.

This CDR3 is CASSPWGGSGANVLTF. The DNA for the CDR3 is TGTGCCAGCAGCCCCTGGGGGGGGTCTGGGGCCAACGTCCTGACTTTC. The chain has TRBV3-1 and TRBJ2-6; 7 bases are a match to TRBD2. Germline-derived CDR1 and CDR2 are LGHDT and YNNKEL (reference sequence). J was trimmed by 1 base and V by 4 bases; bases with no gene match: 4. This CDR3 has 16 amino acids.

The chain has TRBV18 and TRBJ2-5; 8 bases agree with TRBD1. The CDR3 spans 16 residues. V gave up 0 bases and J gave up 5 bases; unmatched junction bases: 8. In germline, CDR1 is KGHSH, CDR2 LQKENI. The CDR3 region is CASSPPEQGAMETQYF. CDR3 DNA sequence: TGTGCCAGCTCACCACCGGAGCAGGGGGCGATGGAGACCCAGTACTTC.

The chain carries TRBV6-5 and TRBJ1-5; D gene uncertain. Germline CDR1 reads MNHEY; CDR2 reads SVGAGI. The ends were cut back, 0 bases at V and 3 bases at J, with 3 bases in the middle. The CDR3 is 13 amino acids. CDR3 bases: TGTGCCAGCAGTTACTCAACCAATCAGCCCCAGCATTTT. Translating gives CASSYSTNQPQHF.

V gene TRBV6-5 combines with J gene TRBJ2-3; 8 nucleotides align to TRBD2. In germline, CDR1 is MNHEY, CDR2 SVGAGI. The V and J ends lost 3 bases and 5 bases, in that order; junction bases with no gene match: 7. The CDR3 contains 15 residues. The CDR3 bases are TGTGCCAGCAGTTATCTGGCGGGGGGCGAAGATACGCAGTATTTT. Translating gives CASSYLAGGEDTQYF.

This clonotype was picked up a small number of times. The chain joins TRBV5-4 to TRBJ1-3; TRBD1 agrees at 8 bases. Germline CDR1 and CDR2: SGHNT and YYREEE (reference sequence). The J segment lost 0 bases and the V segment lost 5 bases, leaving 10 bases of the junction unmatched. The CDR3 consists of 17 residues. CDR3 amino acids: CASRVQGQAFSGNTIYF. CDR3 bases: TGTGCCAGCAGGGTACAGGGACAGGCGTTCTCTGGAAACACCATATATTTT.

The rearrangement links TRBV20-1 to TRBJ2-1, with TRBD1 as a possible D gene (5 bases). Germline lookup yields CDR1 DFQATT and CDR2 SNEGSKA (reference sequence). V lost 0 bases to trimming and J lost 7 bases, with 13 bases between them. The CDR3 length is 14 residues. Here the CDR3 DNA reads TGCAGTGCTAGAGATTTAGGGGAACGGAATGAGCAGTTCTTC. Its translation is CSARDLGERNEQFF.

This clonotype occurred a few times. The rearrangement links TRBV27 to TRBJ2-7; the D gene is possibly TRBD1 (6 bases). This CDR3 region has 13 residues. V was clipped by 7 bases and J by 3 bases, with 13 bases between them. Germline CDR1 is MNHEY and CDR2 is SMNVEV (reference sequence). The CDR3 spells CASTVQGYYEQYV. For the CDR3, the DNA is TGTGCCAGCACTGTACAGGGTTACTACGAGCAGTACGTC.

This clonotype was recorded at least ten times. V usage is TRBV11-1 and J usage is TRBJ2-5; 8 bases match TRBD2. The V gene end was trimmed by 5 bases and the J gene end by 5 bases; junction bases not matched to a gene: 13. The CDR3 extends over 16 amino acids. The V gene's germline CDR1 is SGHAT and CDR2 FQDESV (reference sequence). The CDR3 nucleotides are TGTGCCAGCAGCGATATGGCCGGGGGGGCCGATGAGACCCAGTACTTC. Translated: CASSDMAGGADETQYF.

This clonotype has a handful of counts. The chain carries TRBV6-1 and TRBJ2-5; D might be TRBD1 (6 bases). V gave up 5 bases and J gave up 2 bases, with 15 bases separating them. Germline CDR1 MNHNS, CDR2 SASEGT. The CDR3 spans 15 residues. The CDR3 DNA is TGTGCCAGCAGTTCCCAGGGGTATGTTCAAGAGACCCAGTACTTC. Protein sequence: CASSSQGYVQETQYF.

This clonotype was counted many times. The V and J genes are TRBV6-5 and TRBJ2-7; maybe TRBD2 (5 bases). Germline V CDR1 and CDR2: MNHEY, SVGAGI. V was clipped by 5 bases and J by 2 bases, with 10 bases between them. This CDR3 is built from 13 residues. For the CDR3, the DNA is TGTGCCAGCAGTCCGGGATTCCCCTACGAGCAGTACTTC. It translates to CASSPGFPYEQYF.

This sequence joins TRBV29-1 and TRBJ1-1; 7 bases match TRBD1. The CDR3 consists of 13 residues. Germline assignment: CDR1 SQVTM and CDR2 ANQGSEA. Trimming took 4 bases from V and 8 from J; bases not matched to a gene: 10. In nucleotides, the CDR3 is TGCAGCGTTGTAGGAGGGGGCGAACCGGAAGCTTTCTTT. Encoded protein: CSVVGGGEPEAFF.

The CDR3 protein is CASSKSGTSSEQYF. CDR3 DNA sequence: TGTGCCAGCAGCAAATCCGGGACTAGCTCCGAGCAGTACTTC. The rearrangement links TRBV7-6 to TRBJ2-7, with TRBD2 matching 9 bases. V shed 5 bases, J shed 6 bases, and the junction held 8 bases outside the gene matches. CDR1 is SGHVS, CDR2 FNYEAQ, per germline. This CDR3 is 14 amino acids long.

CDR3 nucleotides: TGCGCCAGCAGCCAAGAGGCGGAGAATTCACCCCTCCACTTT. Translated: CASSQEAENSPLHF. This chain links TRBV4-3 with TRBJ1-6; D gene uncertain. Trimming stripped 0 bases from V and 7 bases from J, with 7 bases between. The germline V gene encodes CDR1 LGHNA and CDR2 YSLEER. The CDR3 contains 14 residues.

This clonotype was seen only a few times. This chain connects TRBV12-3 or TRBV12-4 to TRBJ2-5; D remains unclear. V lost 6 bases to trimming and J lost 2 bases, with 13 bases between them. The CDR3 length is 14 residues. CDR3 nucleotides: TGTGCCAGCAGCTTTCCCGGGTCACAAGAGACCCAGTACTTC. Translation: CASSFPGSQETQYF.

Only a few counts were recorded for this clonotype. The chain employs TRBV29-1 and TRBJ2-3; 9 nucleotides align to TRBD2. The CDR3 totals 15 residues. Per germline, CDR1 SQVTM and CDR2 ANQGSEA. V dropped 0 bases and J dropped 1; count of bases not matched to a gene: 2. The CDR3 bases are TGCAGCGTTGAAGATCGGACTAGCGGCACAGATACGCAGTATTTT. Its translation is CSVEDRTSGTDTQYF.